The 8 T cell receptor beta chains below all came from one sample that was sequenced in a study of shared clonotypes between healthy human individuals. TCRdb keeps only in-frame clones here, not all; method: immunoSEQ multiplex PCR. The repertoire includes about 980,000 clones, more than 75% of them detected once, and about 1.5% sits in the top ten. Material: memory CD4+ T cells sorted from blood. Subset here: CD45RA-negative fraction. The receptors come from a man between 18 and 35 years old in good health.

The chain is built from TRBV13 and TRBJ2-5; 8 bases map to TRBD1. The end of the DNA is better explained by TRBJ2-7, so the J call may be wrong. This CDR3 region has 15 residues. Germline V lookup: CDR1 PRHDT, CDR2 FYEKMQ (reference sequence). The CDR3 loop reads CASSLLRQGLDEQYF. The CDR3 DNA reads as TGTGCCAGCAGCTTACTCCGACAGGGGTTAGACGAGCAGTACTTC.

This rearrangement joins TRBV9 to TRBJ2-5, with TRBD1 matching 7 bases. With V trimmed by 4 bases and J by 4 bases, 13 bases remained unmatched. Per the germline V gene, CDR1 is SGDLS and CDR2 is YYNGEE. The CDR3 runs 16 residues. This chain's CDR3 is CASSPQSGTDLETQYF. Written as DNA, the CDR3 is TGTGCCAGCAGCCCTCAATCCGGGACAGACTTAGAGACCCAGTACTTC.

V usage is TRBV19 and J usage is TRBJ2-3; D gene uncertain. The germline V gene encodes CDR1 LNHDA and CDR2 SQIVND (reference sequence). The germline V and J ends were trimmed by 8 bases and 0 bases, with 18 bases remaining between them. This CDR3 contains 16 residues. CDR3 bases: TGTGCCAGTCGCTCGGTGGGCTCGCTTAGCACAGATACGCAGTATTTT. It specifies CASRSVGSLSTDTQYF.

The chain combines TRBV19 with TRBJ1-6; 7 bases align to TRBD1. CDR1 is LNHDA and CDR2 is SQIVND in the germline V gene (reference sequence). The CDR3 length is 16 residues. J gave up 5 bases and V 4 bases, and 8 bases lay outside the gene matches. The CDR3 nucleotides are TGTGCCAGTAGTAAAAGAGGGACAGCCGATAATTCACCCCTCCACTTT. It translates to CASSKRGTADNSPLHF.

This chain uses TRBV10-3 with TRBJ1-2; D might be TRBD1 (5 bases). Germline assignment: CDR1 ENHRY and CDR2 SYGVKD. Trimming removed 5 bases at V and 8 bases at J, with 12 bases between. The CDR3 has 12 residues. The CDR3 DNA follows: TGTGCCATCAGTCCGGGACTTACGGGCTACACCTTC. This encodes CAISPGLTGYTF.

The rearrangement uses TRBV5-1 and TRBJ2-5, with D maybe TRBD2 (5 bases). Germline V gives CDR1 SGHRS, CDR2 YFSETQ. V gave up 3 bases and J gave up 2 bases, with 14 bases separating them. This CDR3 is 15 amino acids long. The CDR3 DNA reads as TGCGCCAGCAGCTGGGTCGGTACGGGGCAAGAGACCCAGTACTTC. Its protein product is CASSWVGTGQETQYF.

V usage is TRBV7-2 and J usage is TRBJ2-1; D remains unclear. CDR3 length: 14 amino acids. Trimming took off 0 bases at V and 10 bases at J, with 13 bases between the two ends. The germline gives CDR1 SGHTA, CDR2 FQGNSA. CDR3 sequence (DNA): TGTGCCAGCAGCTTAGCGCCTCTCAAGGGCGAGCAGTTCTTC. This encodes CASSLAPLKGEQFF.

V usage is TRBV28 and J usage is TRBJ2-6, with 7 bases fitting TRBD1. V shed 6 bases and J 0 bases; nucleotides not matched to a gene: 5. Per germline, CDR1 MDHEN and CDR2 SYDVKM. The CDR3 spans 16 residues. This CDR3 is CASSRTGHSGANVLTF. The CDR3 DNA is TGTGCCAGCAGCAGGACAGGCCACTCTGGGGCCAACGTCCTGACTTTC.